This TCR beta chain is drawn from a study of blood T cell repertoires in COVID-19. The CDR3 totals 13 residues. V was pared by 6 bases and J by 7 bases, with 16 bases between. Germline V lookup: CDR1 KGHSH, CDR2 LQKENI. Clones were sequenced by immunoSEQ multiplex PCR, and TCRdb holds only the in-frame ones, with some missing. The table includes 150,000 or so clones, just under 85% detected once. Sequences were obtained from peripheral blood. The chain carries TRBV18 and TRBJ2-7, with D maybe TRBD2 (5 bases). The source of this sequence is a woman older than 75 with acute or convalescent COVID-19. The DNA of the CDR3 is TGTGCCAGCTCCCGGACGGACCGGGGAGAGCAGTACTTC. Residues: CASSRTDRGEQYF.